This record covers a single TCR beta chain. Antigen specificity is unknown. These data are taken from a study of human T cells and chemical hapten exposure. The study's findings and limits: No shift was seen in TCRs above 1 in 1000 frequency with DPC sensitization.

The library put unique molecular identifiers onto individual cDNA molecules. Study processing details: Ranging from roughly 20,000 to 750,000, TCR counts per sample had a median value of around 100,000. TCRdb re-analysed the RACE reads in MiXCR, keeping a single row per CDR3 protein. TCRdb assigned the V and J calls; the authors' analysis was not used. Here the sample spans around 50,000 distinct CDR3 sequences, about 9.9% being singletons. V lost 4 bases, J lost 0 bases, and 19 bases lay in between. Germline V lookup: CDR1 DFQATT, CDR2 SNEGSKA (reference sequence). This CDR3 has 17 residues. Time point given: patch test 2, 6 weeks after DPC sensitization. The treatment denotes: therapeutic diphenylcyclopropenone sensitization with weekly scalp DPC.

This specimen consisted of whole blood, obtained in connection with sensitization to the hapten diphenylcyclopropenone (DPC). The receptor's source is a woman between 45 and 60 years old with alopecia areata. Some clones in this sample may be carry-over from other donors' samples. The J gene is TRBJ1-5, the V gene TRBV20-1; no firm D call. CDR3 in amino acids: CSAIGRRGSNSNQPQHF. The DNA of the CDR3 is TGCAGTGCTATCGGACGGCGAGGATCGAATAGCAATCAGCCCCAGCATTTT.